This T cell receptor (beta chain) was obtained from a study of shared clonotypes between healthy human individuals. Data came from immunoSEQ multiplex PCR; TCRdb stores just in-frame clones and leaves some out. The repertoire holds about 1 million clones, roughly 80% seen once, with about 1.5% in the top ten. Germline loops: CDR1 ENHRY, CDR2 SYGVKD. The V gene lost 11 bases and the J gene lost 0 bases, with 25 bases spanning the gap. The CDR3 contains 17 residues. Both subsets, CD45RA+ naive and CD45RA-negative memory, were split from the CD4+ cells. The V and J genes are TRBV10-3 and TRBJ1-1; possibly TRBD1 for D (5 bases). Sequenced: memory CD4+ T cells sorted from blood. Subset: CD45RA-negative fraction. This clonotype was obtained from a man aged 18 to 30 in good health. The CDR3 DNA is TGTGCCTCCCGGAATTCGTATGGGGGGGAAGTGAACACTGAAGCTTTCTTT. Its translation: CASRNSYGGEVNTEAFF.